This is a list of T cell receptor beta chains from one sample in a study of blood T cell repertoires in COVID-19. TCRdb keeps only in-frame clones here, not all; method: immunoSEQ multiplex PCR. The sample holds 100,000 to 150,000 clones, 65% to 90% seen once. Sequenced material: peripheral blood. These receptors were taken from a woman of 80 years or more with acute or convalescent COVID-19. CDR3s include the opening cysteine and the closing phenylalanine or tryptophan. Each record gives: J gene, CDR3 length, V gene, D gene, clone size, CDR3 DNA, CDR3 protein. The D gene is left open where the match is weak. Part of the rows lack a size; the others show once, few, many or a class for expanded clones.

TRBJ2-2 | 16 | TRBV7-6 | TRBD2 | NA | TGTGCCAGCAGCTCCTTTAGCGGGGGACTCACCGGGGAGCTGTTTTTT | CASSSFSGGLTGELFF
TRBJ1-3 | 16 | TRBV5-5 | NA | NA | TGTGCCAGCAGCTTGGGTCAGGAACTCTCTGGAAACACCATATATTTT | CASSLGQELSGNTIYF
TRBJ1-2 | 16 | TRBV21-1 | NA | NA | TGTGCCAGCAGCAAAGTGACAGGGATTGTGGAGGATGGCTACACCTTC | CASSKVTGIVEDGYTF
TRBJ1-2 | 13 | TRBV6-5 | TRBD1 | NA | TGTGCCAGCAGGCTGACAGGGGCCTATGGCTACACCTTC | CASRLTGAYGYTF
TRBJ1-3 | 13 | TRBV19 | TRBD1 | once | TGTGCCAGCCGCGGGACAGGGGGAAACACCATATATTTT | CASRGTGGNTIYF
TRBJ1-2 | 16 | TRBV2 | NA | NA | TGTGCCAGCAGAAGAGGGCAGTCGCCTTCTAACTATGGCTACACCTTC | CASRRGQSPSNYGYTF
TRBJ1-3 | 14 | TRBV4-1 | NA | NA | TGCGCCAGCAGCCGAGAGAGCTCTGGAAACACCATATATTTT | CASSRESSGNTIYF
TRBJ1-2 | 15 | TRBV3-1/TRBV3-2 | NA | NA | TGTGCCAGCAGCCAAGGATACCGAGACATCTATGGCTACACCTTC | CASSQGYRDIYGYTF
TRBJ2-1 | 15 | TRBV7-9 | TRBD2 | NA | TGTGCCAGCAGCTTAACCCGGGGGGGCCGGGGTGAGCAGTTCTTC | CASSLTRGGRGEQFF
TRBJ1-2 | 13 | TRBV3-1/TRBV3-2 | TRBD1 | NA | TGTGCCAGCAGCGACCGGGACAGGGCTGGCTACACCTTC | CASSDRDRAGYTF
TRBJ1-1 | 15 | TRBV5-5 | NA | NA | TGTGCCAGCAGCTTGAATATCCGGGGGAACACTGAAGCTTTCTTT | CASSLNIRGNTEAFF
TRBJ2-7 | 14 | TRBV28 | TRBD1 | NA | TGTGCCAGCAGTTCCGGACAGGGAAGAGGCGAGCAGTACTTC | CASSSGQGRGEQYF
TRBJ2-5 | 16 | TRBV6-4 | NA | NA | TGTGCCAGCAGTGACCCAAAGGAGGAGGTGCGGGAGACCCAGTACTTC | CASSDPKEEVRETQYF
TRBJ1-6 | 14 | TRBV28 | NA | once | TGTGCCAGCAGGATCACGACTTCAAATTCACCCCTCCACTTT | CASRITTSNSPLHF
TRBJ1-2 | 8 | TRBV5-1 | NA | NA | TGCGCCAGGGCAGGCTACACCTTC | CARAGYTF
TRBJ1-1 | 14 | TRBV5-4 | NA | few | TGTGCCAGCAGCTTGGGACAGGTGGACACTGAAGCTTTCTTT | CASSLGQVDTEAFF
TRBJ1-5 | 14 | TRBV19 | NA | NA | TGTGCCAGTACGGGTAGGCTGGGCAATCAGCCCCAGCATTTT | CASTGRLGNQPQHF
TRBJ1-3 | 15 | TRBV5-1 | NA | NA | TGCGCCAGCAGCCAAAACAGGAACTCTGGAAACACCATATATTTT | CASSQNRNSGNTIYF
TRBJ1-4 | 15 | TRBV28 | NA | NA | TGTGCCAGCAGTTCTCCGGGCTCCCCGGGGAGAAAACTGTTTTTT | CASSSPGSPGRKLFF
TRBJ1-6 | 15 | TRBV11-2 | TRBD1 | once | TGTGCCAGCAGCCAGAGGGACAGAAGGAATTCACCCCTCCACTTT | CASSQRDRRNSPLHF
TRBJ1-2 | 13 | TRBV6-1 | NA | NA | TGTGCCAGCAGTGAAGCCCTTAACTATGGCTACACCTTC | CASSEALNYGYTF
TRBJ2-3 | 15 | TRBV29-1 | NA | NA | TGCAGCGTTGAAGTGGCAGGGACTAGCACAGATACGCAGTATTTT | CSVEVAGTSTDTQYF
TRBJ1-2 | 13 | TRBV5-1 | NA | NA | TGCGCCAGCAGCTTGGCCTTCGGCTATGGCTACACCTTC | CASSLAFGYGYTF
TRBJ2-1 | 15 | TRBV5-1 | NA | NA | TGCGCCAGCAGCTTGGCGGGGGGCGCCTACAATGAGCAGTTCTTC | CASSLAGGAYNEQFF
TRBJ2-3 | 14 | TRBV5-6 | NA | NA | TGTGCCAGCAGCTTGGGGAACTACGGAGATACGCAGTATTTT | CASSLGNYGDTQYF
TRBJ1-2 | 14 | TRBV6-1 | NA | few | TGTGCCAGCAGTGAAATGTCACAGGCCTATGGCTACACCTTC | CASSEMSQAYGYTF
TRBJ2-6 | 15 | TRBV11-3 | NA | NA | TGTGCCAGCAGCTCCGGGGGCTCTGGGGCCAACGTCCTGACTTTC | CASSSGGSGANVLTF
TRBJ2-1 | 15 | TRBV6-5 | NA | NA | TGTGCCAGCAGTTTTCTAGTTAGCTCCTACAATGAGCAGTTCTTC | CASSFLVSSYNEQFF
TRBJ2-4 | 17 | TRBV6-2/TRBV6-3 | TRBD2 | NA | TGTGCCAGCAGCGGGGGAGGGACTAGCGGATCTCTCAACATTCAGTACTTC | CASSGGGTSGSLNIQYF
TRBJ2-1 | 15 | TRBV7-3 | TRBD1 | NA | TGTGCCAGCAGCTTCGACAGGGGCGAGTACAATGAGCAGTTCTTC | CASSFDRGEYNEQFF
TRBJ2-2 | 15 | TRBV7-2 | TRBD2 | NA | TGTGCCAGCAGCTTCGGTGCGGGGGGCACCGGGGAGCTGTTTTTT | CASSFGAGGTGELFF
TRBJ1-4 | 15 | TRBV19 | NA | NA | TGTGCCAGTAGTAGGGGGACAAGGGGAAATGAAAAACTGTTTTTT | CASSRGTRGNEKLFF
TRBJ2-5 | 14 | TRBV5-4 | TRBD2 | NA | TGTGCCAGCAGCCTTGGGGGCGGGGGGGAGACCCAGTACTTC | CASSLGGGGETQYF
TRBJ2-7 | 15 | TRBV5-1 | TRBD2 | NA | TGCGCCAGCAGCTCCCCTGAAGCGGGGAAGGGCGAGCAGTACTTC | CASSSPEAGKGEQYF
TRBJ2-3 | 15 | TRBV3-1/TRBV3-2 | NA | NA | TGTGCCAGCAGCCAAGATAGGTCGGGTGTGGATACGCAGTATTTT | CASSQDRSGVDTQYF
TRBJ1-3 | 14 | TRBV21-1 | NA | NA | TGTGCCCGGGGGGGCGGGGACTCTGGAAACACCATATATTTT | CARGGGDSGNTIYF
TRBJ2-6 | 14 | TRBV2 | NA | NA | TGTGCCAGCAGTTTAGCTTCCGGGGCCAACGTCCTGACTTTC | CASSLASGANVLTF
TRBJ2-2 | 15 | TRBV7-2 | NA | NA | TGTGCCAGCGACCCCAGGGGGGTCGGGACCGGGGAGCTGTTTTTT | CASDPRGVGTGELFF
TRBJ2-2 | 17 | TRBV6-2/TRBV6-3 | TRBD2 | once | TGTGCCAGCAGTTACTCGCTAGCGGAACTGAACACCGGGGAGCTGTTTTTT | CASSYSLAELNTGELFF
TRBJ2-5 | 18 | TRBV19 | TRBD1 | NA | TGTGCCAGTAGTATAAGGGGACAGGGAGGTGTCGGCCAAGAGACCCAGTACTTC | CASSIRGQGGVGQETQYF
TRBJ1-2 | 14 | TRBV6-6 | TRBD1 | NA | TGTGCCAGCAGACCAGGGGGCGCGGCCTATGGCTACACCTTC | CASRPGGAAYGYTF
TRBJ2-5 | 14 | TRBV7-8 | NA | once | TGTGCCAGCAGCCCCGACAGCAACCAAGAGACCCAGTACTTC | CASSPDSNQETQYF
TRBJ2-4 | 16 | TRBV14 | NA | NA | TGTGCCAGCAGCCCTACGACCCTAGTAGCCAAAAACATTCAGTACTTC | CASSPTTLVAKNIQYF
TRBJ1-2 | 13 | TRBV7-9 | TRBD1 | NA | TGTGCCAGCAGCTCGGGACAGGGATATGGCTACACCTTC | CASSSGQGYGYTF
TRBJ1-2 | 13 | TRBV12-3/TRBV12-4 | NA | NA | TGTGCCAGCAAGATTGACAACAGCTATGGCTACACCTTC | CASKIDNSYGYTF
TRBJ1-1 | 15 | TRBV7-9 | TRBD1 | NA | TGTGCCAGCAGCTTAGGCCGGACAGGGTTCACTGAAGCTTTCTTT | CASSLGRTGFTEAFF
TRBJ1-1 | 14 | TRBV6-5 | TRBD1 | NA | TGTGCCAGCAGTTCTGGACAGGCGCACACTGAAGCTTTCTTT | CASSSGQAHTEAFF
TRBJ2-2 | 16 | TRBV5-8 | NA | few | TGTGCCAGCAGCCCGAGGACAAGATTAAACACCGGGGAGCTGTTTTTT | CASSPRTRLNTGELFF
TRBJ1-2 | 16 | TRBV6-2/TRBV6-3 | NA | NA | TGTGCCAGCAGTTCTATCTCATCCCCACCCTCCTATGGCTACACCTTC | CASSSISSPPSYGYTF
TRBJ2-6 | 18 | TRBV9 | TRBD1 | NA | TGTGCCAGCAGCCCCCGAAGGACAGGGACCTCTGGGGCCAACGTCCTGACTTTC | CASSPRRTGTSGANVLTF
TRBJ1-2 | 17 | TRBV5-1 | NA | NA | TGCGCCAGCAGACAGGCGGCCAGTCCGGGTTCTAACTATGGCTACACCTTC | CASRQAASPGSNYGYTF
TRBJ2-3 | 15 | TRBV5-1 | NA | NA | TGCGCCAGCAGCTTGGGGGCAGGGCGGGGAGATACGCAGTATTTT | CASSLGAGRGDTQYF
TRBJ2-3 | 15 | TRBV15 | NA | NA | TGTGCCACCAGCAGAGATTATCCGGGCACAGATACGCAGTATTTT | CATSRDYPGTDTQYF
TRBJ1-2 | 12 | TRBV3-1/TRBV3-2 | NA | NA | TGTGCCAGCAGCCAAGATAGGAGTGGCTACACCTTC | CASSQDRSGYTF